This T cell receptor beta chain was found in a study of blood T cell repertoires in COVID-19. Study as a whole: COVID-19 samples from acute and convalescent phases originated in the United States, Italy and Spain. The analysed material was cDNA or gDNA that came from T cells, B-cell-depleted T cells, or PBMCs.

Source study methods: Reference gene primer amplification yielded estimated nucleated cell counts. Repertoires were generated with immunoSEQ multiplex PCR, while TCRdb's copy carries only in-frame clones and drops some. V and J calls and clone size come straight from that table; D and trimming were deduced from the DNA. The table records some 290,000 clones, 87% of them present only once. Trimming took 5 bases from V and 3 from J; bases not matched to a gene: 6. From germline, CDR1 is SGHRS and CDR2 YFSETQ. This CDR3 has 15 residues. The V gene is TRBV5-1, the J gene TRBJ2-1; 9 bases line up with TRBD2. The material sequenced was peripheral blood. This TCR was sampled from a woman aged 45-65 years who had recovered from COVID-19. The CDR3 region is CASSFSGRIYNEQFF. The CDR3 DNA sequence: TGCGCCAGCAGTTTTAGCGGGAGAATCTACAATGAGCAGTTCTTC.